Given below is one TCR beta chain in context. Its antigen is still unknown. This PCR relied on a set of 60 Vbeta primers and 13 Jbeta primers. Only in-frame clones appear in the TCRdb table, and some are missing; sequencing was by immunoSEQ multiplex PCR. Among hundreds of thousands of clones listed, just under 85% were seen once. This record belongs to a study of cytomegalovirus exposure and HLA in healthy donors. Study observations and caveats: Associated with cytomegalovirus, according to the listing, were around 160 TCR beta chains. One later analysis reportedly identified an Asian-associated ancestry cluster that showed fewer N-insertions than the approximately 670-donor mean. Some public TCRs appeared in many individuals, while most sequences were rare.

The TCR was taken from a woman in her thirties or forties in good health and CMV-seronegative. The sample consisted of PBMCs.

In DNA form, the CDR3 reads TGTGCCAGCTCACTCCTACAGTCCCGTCGACCAGCTAACACCGGGGAGCTGTTTTTT. Its translation: CASSLLQSRRPANTGELFF. The gene calls are TRBV18 and TRBJ2-2, with D unclear. This CDR3 has 19 amino acids. The V gene lost 4 bases and the J gene lost 2 bases, with 23 bases spanning the gap. Germline V gene sequence: CDR1 KGHSH, CDR2 LQKENI.